This is a list of T cell receptor beta chains from one sample in a study of cytotoxic CD8 clonotypes in ibrutinib-treated CLL. Libraries were prepared by immunoSEQ multiplex PCR; TCRdb keeps only in-frame clonotypes and omits some of them. The data contain 15,000 to 20,000 clones, around three fifths of them singletons. The input for sequencing was PBMCs, taken after 12 months of ibrutinib treatment. Receptor source: a human donor with chronic lymphocytic leukemia. Both conserved end residues are part of each CDR3. The D gene is left open where the match is weak. Only part of the rows carry a size: once, few, many, or a class if the clone is expanded.

d_call j_call clone_size v_call cdr3_nt cdr3_aa
TRBD1 TRBJ1-2 few TRBV11-2 TGTGCCAGCAGCTTAGGGCAGGGGGGCTATGGCTACACCTTC CASSLGQGGYGYTF
- TRBJ2-7 - TRBV13 TGTGCCAGCAGCTTAGGCCGAGACCGTTCCTACGAGCAGTACTTC CASSLGRDRSYEQYF
- TRBJ2-7 - TRBV29-1 TGCAGCGTTGCAGGGTTCTACGAGCAGTACTTC CSVAGFYEQYF
TRBD2 TRBJ2-3 - TRBV7-9 TGTGCCAGCAGCTTTGCGGGGGAGACATCTCTTGGCACAGATACGCAGTATTTT CASSFAGETSLGTDTQYF
- TRBJ1-5 - TRBV19 TGTGCCAGTAGTCCTCGAGGGTTAGGCAATCAGCCCCAGCATTTT CASSPRGLGNQPQHF
TRBD2 TRBJ2-7 - TRBV7-3 TGTGCCAGCAGCGCGAGACTAGCGGGAGACTCCTACGAGCAGTACTTC CASSARLAGDSYEQYF
- TRBJ2-5 few TRBV2 TGTGCCAGCAGTGACTCGGGGAGAGAGACCCAGTACTTC CASSDSGRETQYF
TRBD2 TRBJ2-2 - TRBV7-8 TGTGCCAGCAGCTTAGGGGGCGGGAGGGCCCCGGTCGGGGAGCTGTTTTTT CASSLGGGRAPVGELFF
- TRBJ1-4 - TRBV19 TGTGCCAGTAATCAGCATAATGAAAAACTGTTTTTT CASNQHNEKLFF
- TRBJ2-7 - TRBV9 TGTGCCAGCAGCGAGGGAGTTGGGCGGAGCTACGAGCAGTACTTC CASSEGVGRSYEQYF
- TRBJ2-3 - TRBV2 TGTGCCAGCAGTGAAAGCGGCCGCACAGATACGCAGTATTTT CASSESGRTDTQYF
- TRBJ1-2 few TRBV28 TGTGCCAGCAGCGCCGAGTACAGGAACTATGGCTACACCTTC CASSAEYRNYGYTF
- TRBJ2-7 - TRBV5-1 TGCGCCAGCAGCCTGGGAATTCACTACGAGCAGTACTTC CASSLGIHYEQYF
- TRBJ1-2 - TRBV28 TGTGCCAGCAGTCCCGGGACTTCCTATGGCTACACCTTC CASSPGTSYGYTF
TRBD1 TRBJ1-2 few TRBV6-1 TGTGCCAGCAGTGCCGCCGGGACAGGGGCCCTCTATGGCTACACCTTC CASSAAGTGALYGYTF
TRBD2 TRBJ2-3 - TRBV4-1 TGCGCCAGCAGCCAAGATAGGGGGACTAGCGGGAGTGATACGCAGTATTTT CASSQDRGTSGSDTQYF
TRBD2 TRBJ2-2 - TRBV23-1 TGCGCCAACCTCCCCCTAGCGGGAGGGAACACCGGGGAGCTGTTTTTT CANLPLAGGNTGELFF
- TRBJ1-3 few TRBV2 TGTGCCAGCAGCGGGACCCGCTCTGGAAACACCATATATTTT CASSGTRSGNTIYF
TRBD1 TRBJ1-1 - TRBV5-8 TGTGCCAGCAGCTTCCAGGGGGCCCACACTGAAGCTTTCTTT CASSFQGAHTEAFF
- TRBJ2-7 - TRBV29-1 TGCAGCGCCTCGGGACAAACCTACGAGCAGTACTTC CSASGQTYEQYF
TRBD1 TRBJ1-1 few TRBV9 TGTGCCAGCAGCGTAGCAGGGGGAAACACTGAAGCTTTCTTT CASSVAGGNTEAFF
- TRBJ1-5 - TRBV4-1 TGCGCCAGCAGCCAACCTACCGGGAGATATAGCAATCAGCCCCAGCATTTT CASSQPTGRYSNQPQHF
TRBD1 TRBJ1-1 - TRBV10-3 TGTGCCATCAGTACTGGACAGGGTGATGAAGCTTTCTTT CAISTGQGDEAFF
TRBD2 TRBJ2-1 few TRBV2 TGTGCCAGCAGAGGACTAGTATCTACGTTGGAGCAGTTCTTC CASRGLVSTLEQFF
- TRBJ2-1 - TRBV29-1 TGCAGCGTTGGCGGGGCCACCACTACTGTTGAGCAGTTCTTC CSVGGATTTVEQFF
- TRBJ1-5 - TRBV27 TGTGCCAGCAGTTCTACCTCCCTTGGAGTTCAGCCCCAGCATTTT CASSSTSLGVQPQHF
TRBD2 TRBJ2-1 - TRBV4-1 TGCGCCAGCAGCCACCCGGGACTAGCGGACCCGAGGGAGCAGTTCTTC CASSHPGLADPREQFF
TRBD1 TRBJ1-1 few TRBV5-1 TGCGCCAGCAGCTTAGACAGGGTCCTGGTAAACACTGAAGCTTTCTTT CASSLDRVLVNTEAFF
- TRBJ1-4 - TRBV5-1 TGCGCCAGCAGCGGGGACGGTGCAACTAATGAAAAACTGTTTTTT CASSGDGATNEKLFF
- TRBJ2-1 - TRBV7-2 TGTGCCAGCAGCTTAGAAGGGGGAGTCGGGGGCTACAATGAGCAGTTCTTC CASSLEGGVGGYNEQFF
TRBD2 TRBJ2-1 - TRBV5-1 TGCGCCAGCAGCGTAGTCCTAGCGGGAGGGTCAAACGAGCAGTTCTTC CASSVVLAGGSNEQFF
TRBD1 TRBJ2-5 - TRBV7-7 TGTGCTAGCAGCACCCGAGGACAGGGGCGAACTGAAGAGACCCAGTACTTC CASSTRGQGRTEETQYF
TRBD1 TRBJ1-1 - TRBV30 TGTGCCTCCAGACAGGGGATCACTGAAGCTTTCTTT CASRQGITEAFF
- TRBJ2-3 - TRBV7-3 TGTGCCAGCAGCTCTCCGAGCGGAGGGGGCACAGATACGCAGTATTTT CASSSPSGGGTDTQYF
- TRBJ1-3 - TRBV29-1 TGCAGCGTTGAAGAAAACGGGGACACCATATATTTT CSVEENGDTIYF
TRBD1 TRBJ1-2 - TRBV16 TGTGCCAGCAGCCAAGGGTGGAGTGGACAGGTGGATGGCTACACCTTC CASSQGWSGQVDGYTF
- TRBJ2-3 - TRBV2 TGTGCCAGCGGTCATGAACCAAACGAGCAGTATTTT CASGHEPNEQYF
- TRBJ2-7 - TRBV28 TGTGCCAGCAGTTTAGGGTTAGCAGGGAGAACCTACGAGCAGTACTTC CASSLGLAGRTYEQYF
- TRBJ2-1 - TRBV5-1 TGCGCCAGCAGCTTGTTCAGCTCCTACAATGAGCAGTTCTTC CASSLFSSYNEQFF
TRBD2 TRBJ2-7 once TRBV5-5 TGTGCCAGCAGCTTTGTGGGACTAGCTTCCTACGAGCAGTACTTC CASSFVGLASYEQYF
- TRBJ1-3 few TRBV28 TGTGCCAGCAGGAAAACAGGGTCTGGAAACACCATATATTTT CASRKTGSGNTIYF
- TRBJ1-2 few TRBV7-9 TGTGCCAGCAGCTTACTCAGTCTCAGGGAGAACTATGGCTACACCTTC CASSLLSLRENYGYTF
- TRBJ2-5 - TRBV7-3 TGTGCCAGCAGCTTAGGGGCCCAAGAGACCCAGTACTTC CASSLGAQETQYF
TRBD1 TRBJ2-7 - TRBV6-5 TGTGCCAGCACCCGGTCCGGGACAGACGGTGAGCAGTACTTC CASTRSGTDGEQYF
TRBD2 TRBJ2-5 - TRBV5-5 TGTGCCAGCAGCTTTCGGGGGGAAGAGACCCAGTACTTC CASSFRGEETQYF
- TRBJ2-7 few TRBV19 TGTGCCAGTACCCAATCTGGCAGCCCCTACGAGCAGTACTTC CASTQSGSPYEQYF
TRBD1 TRBJ2-7 few TRBV5-6 TGTGCCAGCAGCTTGGAAGGGGGCAGCTTGTACGAGCAGTACTTC CASSLEGGSLYEQYF
TRBD1 TRBJ1-2 - TRBV27 TGTGCCAGCAGTTCCCCCGGGACAGATAACTATGGCTACACCTTC CASSSPGTDNYGYTF
- TRBJ1-1 - TRBV6-1 TGTGCCAGCAGAGTTACAGAAACGAACACTGAAGCTTTCTTT CASRVTETNTEAFF
TRBD2 TRBJ2-1 - TRBV11-2 TGTGCCAGCAGCCCTCAAGCGGGAGGGCTGGATGAGCAGTTCTTC CASSPQAGGLDEQFF
- TRBJ2-7 - TRBV5-1 TGCGCCAGCACCTCGGACTCCTACGAGCAGTACTTC CASTSDSYEQYF
TRBD2 TRBJ2-7 - TRBV4-1 TGCGCCAGCAGCCGGCAAACGGGGACTAGCGGGAGCTACGAGCAGTACTTC CASSRQTGTSGSYEQYF
TRBD2 TRBJ2-7 - TRBV29-1 TGCAGCGTTGTAAGCGGGGGATACTACGAGCAGTACTTC CSVVSGGYYEQYF
- TRBJ1-2 - TRBV19 TGTGCCAGTAGTATTGGGGAGAACTATGGCTACACCTTC CASSIGENYGYTF
TRBD1 TRBJ2-7 - TRBV7-6 TGTGCCAGCAGCTTAGGACAGGGCGGGTGGTACGAGCAGTACTTC CASSLGQGGWYEQYF
TRBD1 TRBJ2-3 few TRBV14 TGTGCCAGCAGCCAAGATTCTTGGGACAGCGCTAGCACAGATACGCAGTATTTT CASSQDSWDSASTDTQYF
TRBD1 TRBJ1-1 few TRBV7-3 TGTGCCAGCAGCGAACAGGGGGCCAACACTGAAGCTTTCTTT CASSEQGANTEAFF
TRBD2 TRBJ2-1 - TRBV7-3 TGTGCCAGCAGCTTAAGTCTAGCGGGACTCAATGAGCAGTTCTTC CASSLSLAGLNEQFF
- TRBJ2-7 - TRBV5-1 TGCGCCAGCAGGTCACGGGACCTTAGCTCCTACGAGCAGTACTTC CASRSRDLSSYEQYF
- TRBJ1-5 - TRBV25-1 TGTGCCAGCAGTGGGCCGACAGTGTCCTTATATTGGCCCCAGCATTTT CASSGPTVSLYWPQHF